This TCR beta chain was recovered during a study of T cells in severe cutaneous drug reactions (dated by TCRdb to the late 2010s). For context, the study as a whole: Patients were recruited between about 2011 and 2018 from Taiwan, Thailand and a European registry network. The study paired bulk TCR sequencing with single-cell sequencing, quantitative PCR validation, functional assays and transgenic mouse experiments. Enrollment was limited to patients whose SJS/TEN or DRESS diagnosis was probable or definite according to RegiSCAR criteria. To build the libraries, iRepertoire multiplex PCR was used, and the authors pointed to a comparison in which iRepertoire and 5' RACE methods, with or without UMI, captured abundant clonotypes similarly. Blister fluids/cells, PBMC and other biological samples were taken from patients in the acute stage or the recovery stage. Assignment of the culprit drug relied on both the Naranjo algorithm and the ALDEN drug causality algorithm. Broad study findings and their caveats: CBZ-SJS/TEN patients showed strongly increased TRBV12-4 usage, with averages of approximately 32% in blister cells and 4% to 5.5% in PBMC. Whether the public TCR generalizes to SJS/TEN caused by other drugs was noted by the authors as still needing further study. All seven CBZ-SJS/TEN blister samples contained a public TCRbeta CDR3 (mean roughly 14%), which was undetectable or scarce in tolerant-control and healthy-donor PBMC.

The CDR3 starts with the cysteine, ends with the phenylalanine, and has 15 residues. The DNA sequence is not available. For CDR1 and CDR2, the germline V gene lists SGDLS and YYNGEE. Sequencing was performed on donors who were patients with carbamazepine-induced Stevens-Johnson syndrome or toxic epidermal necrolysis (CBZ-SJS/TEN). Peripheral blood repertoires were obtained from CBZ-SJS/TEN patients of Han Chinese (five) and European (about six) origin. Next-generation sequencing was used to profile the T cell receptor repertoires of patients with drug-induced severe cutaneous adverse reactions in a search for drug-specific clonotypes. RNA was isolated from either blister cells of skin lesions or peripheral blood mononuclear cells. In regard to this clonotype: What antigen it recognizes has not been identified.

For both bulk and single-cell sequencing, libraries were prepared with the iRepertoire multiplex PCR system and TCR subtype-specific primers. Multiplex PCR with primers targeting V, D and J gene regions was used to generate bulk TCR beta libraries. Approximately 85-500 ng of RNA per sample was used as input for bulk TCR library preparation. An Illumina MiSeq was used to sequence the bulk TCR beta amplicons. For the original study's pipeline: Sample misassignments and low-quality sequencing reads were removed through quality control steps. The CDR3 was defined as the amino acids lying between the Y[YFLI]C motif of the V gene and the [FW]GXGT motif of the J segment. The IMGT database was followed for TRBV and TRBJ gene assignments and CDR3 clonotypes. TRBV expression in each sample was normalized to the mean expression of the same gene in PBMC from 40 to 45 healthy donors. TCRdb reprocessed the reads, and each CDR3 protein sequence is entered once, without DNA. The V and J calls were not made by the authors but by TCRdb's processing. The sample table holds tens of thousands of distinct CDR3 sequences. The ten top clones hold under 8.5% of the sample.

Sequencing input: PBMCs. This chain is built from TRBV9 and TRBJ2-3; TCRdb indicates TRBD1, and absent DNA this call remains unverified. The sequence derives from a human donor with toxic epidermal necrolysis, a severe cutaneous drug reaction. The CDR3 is CASSVAPRGADTQYF.